A selection of T cell receptor beta chains follows, all from one sample in a study of blood T cell repertoires in COVID-19. Data came from immunoSEQ multiplex PCR; TCRdb stores just in-frame clones and leaves some out. The sample records 240,000 or so clones, 88% being singletons. The sequenced material came from peripheral blood. These receptors were collected from a woman between 35 and 50 years old who had recovered from COVID-19. The CDR3 runs from the conserved cysteine through the conserved F or W. The order of the fields is D gene, clone size, V gene, J gene, CDR3 protein. A D gene is named only where the DNA matches it firmly. Expanded clones get a size class; other rows say once, few or many, or leave the size out.

TRBD1	-	TRBV6-6	TRBJ1-3	CASRGQVEGNTIYF
-	-	TRBV18	TRBJ2-2	CASSPRGRDTGELFF
TRBD1	-	TRBV6-5	TRBJ2-6	CASRDQGVGANVLTF
-	-	TRBV27	TRBJ1-1	CASSLGQVGEAFF
-	-	TRBV11-2	TRBJ1-1	CASSWAPGGMNTEAFF
-	once	TRBV11-3	TRBJ1-1	CASSSRGGTEAFF
-	-	TRBV5-1	TRBJ2-1	CASSPPTGGAVNEQFF
TRBD2	-	TRBV3-1/TRBV3-2	TRBJ2-1	CASSQLTGGRASGEQFF
TRBD2	-	TRBV7-7	TRBJ2-1	CASSPLDPGLDYNEQFF
TRBD2	-	TRBV30	TRBJ2-2	CAWSRRLAGVDTGELFF
TRBD2	-	TRBV7-2	TRBJ2-5	CASSPISGSGTQYF
TRBD2	-	TRBV7-9	TRBJ2-2	CASSSRPLAGVGGTGELFF
TRBD2	-	TRBV9	TRBJ2-1	CASQRDGHEQFF
-	-	TRBV24-1	TRBJ1-6	CATSDPTGPLHF
-	-	TRBV2	TRBJ1-2	CASRQRDGYTF
-	once	TRBV7-2	TRBJ2-5	CASSLVGGRQETQYF
-	once	TRBV19	TRBJ1-4	CASPLTPGLFF
TRBD2	-	TRBV9	TRBJ2-7	CASSARGGRVDEQYF
-	few	TRBV15	TRBJ2-3	CATSRGARGDTQYF
TRBD1	-	TRBV5-4	TRBJ1-2	CASSPQGANGYTF
-	-	TRBV14	TRBJ2-4	CASSPLGPGNIQYF
-	-	TRBV19	TRBJ1-1	CASSPHGRGAFF
TRBD1	-	TRBV27	TRBJ1-2	CASSLMPDRAGYTF
TRBD2	once	TRBV2	TRBJ2-1	CASSRPAGGPYNEQFF
TRBD2	-	TRBV11-2	TRBJ2-1	CASSSLAGGPYNEQFF
TRBD1	-	TRBV2	TRBJ1-4	CASSRIGQASTNEKLFF